This T cell receptor (beta chain) was recorded in a study of T cell responses to AZD1222 COVID-19 vaccine. The germline CDR1 and CDR2 sequences are SEHNR and FQNEAQ (reference sequence). CDR3 length: 14 amino acids. Trimming removed 5 bases from V and 2 bases from J; junction bases left unmatched: 5. With regard to this clone: Its antigen is still unknown.

Sequencing used immunoSEQ multiplex PCR; TCRdb keeps in-frame clones, though not all of them. The table includes about 180,000 clones, roughly nine tenths detected once. Study-level findings and limits: Donors, mostly white British, included more females; clonal diversity was possibly underestimated. Seropositivity was recorded at baseline in only a handful of AZD1222 recipients. Rises in breadth and depth of Spike-specific TCRs came after two AZD1222 doses.

The J gene is TRBJ1-1, the V gene TRBV7-9; TRBD1 aligns across 7 bases. The clonotype originates from an adult in good health. The sample here was peripheral blood, taken on day 0 of AZD1222 vaccination. CDR3 bases: TGTGCCAGCAGCCAAAGGACAGGAAACACTGAAGCTTTCTTT. Its protein product is CASSQRTGNTEAFF. The whole variable domain, filled in from reference TRBV7-9 and TRBJ1-1, reads DTGVSQNPRHKITKRGQNVTFRCDPISEHNRLYWYRQTLGQGPEFLTYFQNEAQLEKSRLLSDRFSAERPKGSFSTLEIQRTEQGDSAMYLCASSQRTGNTEAFFGQGTRLTVV.